The 11 T cell receptor beta chains listed next were all sequenced from one sample in a study of blood T cell repertoires in COVID-19. The data were produced by immunoSEQ multiplex PCR, yet TCRdb's version contains in-frame clones alone and is incomplete. The table shows hundreds of thousands of clones, with 85% occurring only once. Source material: peripheral blood. These TCRs come from a man in his fifties with active or convalescent COVID-19.

This clone was detected a few times. V is TRBV19 and J is TRBJ2-7; TRBD2 matches 7 bases. This CDR3 has 15 amino acids. The germline V gene has CDR1 LNHDA and CDR2 SQIVND (reference sequence). Unmatched junction bases numbered 8, after V lost 4 bases and J lost 2 bases. DNA for the CDR3: TGTGCCAGTAGTACCCCAAGCGGGGCCACCTACGAGCAGTACTTC. Residues: CASSTPSGATYEQYF.

This chain links TRBV6-2 or TRBV6-3 with TRBJ2-2; TRBD2 aligns across 11 bases. Germline V gives CDR1 MNHEY, CDR2 SVGEGT. The trim removed 4 bases at V and 4 bases at J, leaving 5 bases unmatched. CDR3 length: 16 residues. The CDR3 region is CASSSLAGGITGELFF. The CDR3 nucleotides are TGTGCCAGCAGTTCTCTAGCGGGAGGAATCACCGGGGAGCTGTTTTTT.

The rearrangement joins TRBV6-5 to TRBJ2-7; D possibly corresponds to TRBD1 (6 bases). Germline V lookup: CDR1 MNHEY, CDR2 SVGAGI. The CDR3 loop spans 15 amino acids. V was trimmed by 8 bases and J by 0 bases, leaving 17 bases between them. The CDR3 reads CASGLGQFLSYEQYF. The CDR3 region has the DNA TGTGCCAGCGGCCTTGGACAGTTCCTCTCCTACGAGCAGTACTTC.

J is TRBJ2-5 and V is TRBV7-2; D is uncertain. Germline V gene sequence: CDR1 SGHTA, CDR2 FQGNSA. CDR3 length equals 13 residues. V lost 1 base to trimming and J lost 2 bases, with 5 bases between them. CDR3 loop: CASSLVQQETQYF. The CDR3 DNA follows: TGTGCCAGCAGCTTAGTACAGCAAGAGACCCAGTACTTC.

The chain recombines TRBV11-2 with TRBJ2-7; possible D gene TRBD2, 6 bases. V was pared by 5 bases and J by 2 bases, with 10 bases between. The CDR3 runs to 13 residues. CDR1 is SGHAT and CDR2 is FQNNGV in the germline V gene. The CDR3 DNA follows: TGTGCCAGCAGCCCGGACTATCCCTACGAGCAGTACTTC. This sequence encodes CASSPDYPYEQYF.

The chain recombines TRBV5-6 with TRBJ2-1; no clear D. From germline, CDR1 is SGHDT and CDR2 YYEEEE. With 0 bases removed from V and 3 bases from J, the gap between germline ends came to 7 bases. CDR3 length equals 14 residues. In DNA, the CDR3 is TGTGCCAGCAGCTTGGTGTCTTTCTACAATGAGCAGTTCTTC. Its translation is CASSLVSFYNEQFF.

V and J are TRBV2 and TRBJ2-3; 10 bases agree with TRBD2. V was pared by 1 base and J by 4 bases, with 14 bases of the junction left unmatched. Germline values: CDR1 SNHLY, CDR2 FYNNEI. The CDR3 is 19 residues long. The CDR3 sequence is CASSEGRAGGPVGADTQYF. The CDR3, as DNA: TGTGCCAGCAGTGAAGGAAGAGCGGGAGGGCCGGTTGGCGCAGATACGCAGTATTTT.

The gene calls are TRBV12-5 and TRBJ2-1, with 11 bases matching TRBD2. CDR1 is LGHNT, CDR2 FRNRAP, per germline. CDR3 length: 16 residues. After removal of 3 bases from V and 4 bases from J, the junction contained 5 bases not matched to a gene. The CDR3 here is CASGFKTSGAYNEQFF. CDR3 nucleotides: TGTGCTAGTGGTTTTAAGACTAGCGGGGCTTACAATGAGCAGTTCTTC.

This clone was seen just once. V is TRBV5-8 and J is TRBJ1-5, with D possibly matching TRBD1 (5 bases). Trimming pared 3 bases from V and 0 bases from J, leaving 13 bases between. The CDR3 length is 16 residues. Per the germline V gene, CDR1 is SGHTS and CDR2 is YDEGEE. CDR3 amino acids: CASSSDTRYSNQPQHF. CDR3 sequence (DNA): TGTGCCAGCAGCTCGGACACAAGGTATAGCAATCAGCCCCAGCATTTT.

The V call is TRBV7-9, the J call TRBJ2-1; TRBD2 might be the D (7 bases). Trimming took 5 bases from V and 8 from J, leaving 19 bases between them. Germline loops: CDR1 SEHNR, CDR2 FQNEAQ (reference sequence). This CDR3 region has 15 residues. The CDR3 spells CASSPQRGGLDEQFF. The DNA of the CDR3 is TGTGCCAGCAGCCCGCAGAGGGGGGGGTTAGATGAGCAGTTCTTC.

The count of this clone is one. The chain combines TRBV3-1 (or the pseudogene TRBV3-2) with TRBJ2-1, with TRBD2 matching over 10 bases. The junction had 5 bases not matched to a gene; V was cut back by 5 bases and J by 4 bases. This CDR3 is 15 amino acids long. CDR1 LGHDT and CDR2 YNNKEL come from the germline V gene (reference sequence). As DNA, the CDR3 is TGTGCCAGCAGCGAAGGACTAGCGGAATACAATGAGCAGTTCTTC. Translating it yields CASSEGLAEYNEQFF.